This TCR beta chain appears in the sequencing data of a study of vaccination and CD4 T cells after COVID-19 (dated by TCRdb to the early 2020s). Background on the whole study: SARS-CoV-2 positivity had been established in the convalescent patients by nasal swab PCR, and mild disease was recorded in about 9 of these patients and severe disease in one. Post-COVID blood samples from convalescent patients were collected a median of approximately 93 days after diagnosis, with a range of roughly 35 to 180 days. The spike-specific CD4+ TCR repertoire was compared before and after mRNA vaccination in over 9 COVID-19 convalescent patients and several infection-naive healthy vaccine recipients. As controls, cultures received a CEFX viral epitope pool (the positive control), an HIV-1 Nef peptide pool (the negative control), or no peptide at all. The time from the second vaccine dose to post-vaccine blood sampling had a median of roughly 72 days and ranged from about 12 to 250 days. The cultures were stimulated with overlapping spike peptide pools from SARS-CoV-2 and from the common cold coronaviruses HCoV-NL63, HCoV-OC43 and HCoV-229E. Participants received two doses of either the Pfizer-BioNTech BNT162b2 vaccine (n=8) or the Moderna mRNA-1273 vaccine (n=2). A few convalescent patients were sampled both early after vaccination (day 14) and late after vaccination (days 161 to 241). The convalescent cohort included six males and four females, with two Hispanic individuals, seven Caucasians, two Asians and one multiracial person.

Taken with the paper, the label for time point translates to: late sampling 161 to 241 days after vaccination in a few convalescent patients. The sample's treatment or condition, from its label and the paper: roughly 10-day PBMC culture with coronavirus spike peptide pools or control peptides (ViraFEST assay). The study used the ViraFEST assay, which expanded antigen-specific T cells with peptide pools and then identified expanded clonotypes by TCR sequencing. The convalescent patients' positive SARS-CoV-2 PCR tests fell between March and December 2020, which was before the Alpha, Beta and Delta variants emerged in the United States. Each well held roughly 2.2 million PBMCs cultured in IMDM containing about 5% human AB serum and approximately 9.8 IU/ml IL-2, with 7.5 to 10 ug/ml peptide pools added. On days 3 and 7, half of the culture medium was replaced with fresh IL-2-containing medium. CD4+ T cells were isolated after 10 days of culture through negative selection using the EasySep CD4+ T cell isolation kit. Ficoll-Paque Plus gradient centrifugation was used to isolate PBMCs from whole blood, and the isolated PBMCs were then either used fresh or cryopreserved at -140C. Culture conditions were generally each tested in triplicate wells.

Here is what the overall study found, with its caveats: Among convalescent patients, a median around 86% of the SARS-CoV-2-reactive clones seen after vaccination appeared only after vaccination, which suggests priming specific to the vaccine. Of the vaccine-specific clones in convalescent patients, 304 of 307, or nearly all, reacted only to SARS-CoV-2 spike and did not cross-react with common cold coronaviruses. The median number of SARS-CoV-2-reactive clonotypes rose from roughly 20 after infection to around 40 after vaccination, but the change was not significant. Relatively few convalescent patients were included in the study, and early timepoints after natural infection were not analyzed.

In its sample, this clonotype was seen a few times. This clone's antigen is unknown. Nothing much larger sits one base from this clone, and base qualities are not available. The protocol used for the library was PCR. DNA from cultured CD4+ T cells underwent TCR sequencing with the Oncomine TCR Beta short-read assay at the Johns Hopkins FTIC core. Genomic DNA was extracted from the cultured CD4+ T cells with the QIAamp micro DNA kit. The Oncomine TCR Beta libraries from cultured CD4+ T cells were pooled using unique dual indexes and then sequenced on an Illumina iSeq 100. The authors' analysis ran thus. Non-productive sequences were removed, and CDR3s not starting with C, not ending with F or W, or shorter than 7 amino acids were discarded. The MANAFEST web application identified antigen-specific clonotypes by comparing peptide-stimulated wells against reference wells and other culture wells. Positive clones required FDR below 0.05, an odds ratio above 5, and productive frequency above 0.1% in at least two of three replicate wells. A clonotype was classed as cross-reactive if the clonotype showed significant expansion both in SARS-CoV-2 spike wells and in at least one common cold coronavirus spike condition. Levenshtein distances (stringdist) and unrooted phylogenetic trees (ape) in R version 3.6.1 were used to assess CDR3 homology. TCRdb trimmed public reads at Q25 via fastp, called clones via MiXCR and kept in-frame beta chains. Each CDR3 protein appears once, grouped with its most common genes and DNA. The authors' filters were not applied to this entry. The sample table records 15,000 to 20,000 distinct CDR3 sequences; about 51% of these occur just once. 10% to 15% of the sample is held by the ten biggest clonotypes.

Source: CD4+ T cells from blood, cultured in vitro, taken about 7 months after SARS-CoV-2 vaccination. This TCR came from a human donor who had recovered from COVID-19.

At the DNA level, the sequence is TGTGCCACCAGCAGAGAAGGGGCTGGGGATTCACCCCTCCACTTT. It specifies CATSREGAGDSPLHF. Here the chain combines TRBV15 and TRBJ1-6; TRBD1 could be the D gene, as 5 bases match. The junction carries 11 bases between V and J, which are trimmed by 0 bases and 8 bases respectively. The germline V gene encodes CDR1 LNHNV and CDR2 YYDKDF (reference sequence). The CDR3 numbers 15 residues from cysteine through phenylalanine. Solely the CDR3 DNA is kept, with 45 bases framed from the first base.